A single sample gave rise to the 7 T cell receptor beta chains below, sequenced in a study of cytomegalovirus exposure and HLA in healthy donors. It was with 60 Vbeta and 13 Jbeta primers that the PCR ran. The method was immunoSEQ multiplex PCR; TCRdb's version includes in-frame clones alone and lacks a portion of them. Of 110,000 to 150,000 clones in the sample, 73% were seen once. The sample consisted of PBMCs. These receptor sequences come from a human donor in good health.

The chain couples TRBV9 to TRBJ1-3; D perhaps matches TRBD1 (5 bases). The CDR3 loop spans 15 amino acids. Germline-derived CDR1 and CDR2 are SGDLS and YYNGEE. V gave up 0 bases and J gave up 0 bases, with 7 bases separating them. For the CDR3, the DNA is TGTGCCAGCAGCGTAGGGGGCAGCTCTGGAAACACCATATATTTT. The encoded protein is CASSVGGSSGNTIYF.

This rearrangement joins TRBV10-2 to TRBJ2-1, with D uncertain. The CDR3 length is 12 residues. The germline V and J ends were trimmed by 4 bases and 4 bases, with 5 bases remaining between them. Germline loops: CDR1 WSHSY, CDR2 SAAADI. CDR3: CASSGAYNEQFF. CDR3 DNA sequence: TGCGCCAGCAGTGGAGCATACAATGAGCAGTTCTTC.

This clone was observed many times. The chain employs TRBV30 and TRBJ1-3; TRBD1 aligns across 8 bases. V shed 3 bases, J shed 2 bases, and the junction held 0 bases outside the gene matches. From germline, CDR1 is GTSNPN and CDR2 SVGIG (reference sequence). This CDR3 spans 13 amino acids. The CDR3 sequence: CAWRQGAGNTIYF. In DNA, the CDR3 is TGTGCCTGGAGACAGGGGGCTGGAAACACCATATATTTT.

This chain joins TRBV5-1 and TRBJ2-5; D possibly corresponds to TRBD1 (6 bases). The CDR3 sequence is 14 residues long. Germline CDR1 reads SGHRS; CDR2 reads YFSETQ. V was trimmed by 5 bases and J by 1 base, leaving 12 bases between them. DNA for the CDR3: TGCGCCAGCAGGCAAACAGGGATCCAAGAGACCCAGTACTTC. Translation: CASRQTGIQETQYF.

The chain recombines TRBV28 with TRBJ2-5; 8 nucleotides agree with TRBD2. V lost 5 bases, J lost 4 bases, and 6 bases stayed unmatched. This CDR3 spans 14 amino acids. Germline V CDR1 and CDR2: MDHEN, SYDVKM. The CDR3 DNA sequence: TGTGCCAGCAGTACACCCGGGGGGGGAGAGACCCAGTACTTC. It yields the protein CASSTPGGGETQYF.

The J gene is TRBJ2-7, the V gene TRBV5-1; the D gene is possibly TRBD1 (5 bases). This CDR3 spans 15 amino acids. Trimming pared 3 bases from V and 0 bases from J, leaving 13 bases between. Germline CDR1 is SGHRS and CDR2 is YFSETQ. CDR3 coding DNA: TGCGCCAGCAGCTGGTCCCCCGACAGCTCCTACGAGCAGTACTTC. The encoded protein is CASSWSPDSSYEQYF.

A few counts support this clone. The chain combines TRBV19 with TRBJ1-1; 7 bases are a match to TRBD1. Germline lookup yields CDR1 LNHDA and CDR2 SQIVND (reference sequence). V shed 3 bases, J shed 0 bases, and the junction held 1 base outside the gene matches. The CDR3 spans 14 residues. The CDR3 is CASSITGVNTEAFF. The CDR3 DNA reads as TGTGCCAGTAGTATCACAGGGGTGAACACTGAAGCTTTCTTT.